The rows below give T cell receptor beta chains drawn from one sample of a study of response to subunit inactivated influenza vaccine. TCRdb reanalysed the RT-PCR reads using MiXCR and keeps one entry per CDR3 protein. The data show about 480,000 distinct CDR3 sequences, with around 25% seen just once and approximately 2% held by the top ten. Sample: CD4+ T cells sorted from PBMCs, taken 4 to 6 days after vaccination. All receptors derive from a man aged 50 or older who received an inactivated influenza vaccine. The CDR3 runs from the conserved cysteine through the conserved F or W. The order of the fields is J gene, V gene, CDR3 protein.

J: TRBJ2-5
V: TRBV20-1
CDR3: CSARTPGQGLKTQYF

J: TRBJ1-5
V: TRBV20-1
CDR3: CSARPGTPIHPQHF

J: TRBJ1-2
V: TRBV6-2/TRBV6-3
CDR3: CASSYSSRDVYGYTF

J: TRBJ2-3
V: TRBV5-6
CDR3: CASTNDPHMSTDTQYF

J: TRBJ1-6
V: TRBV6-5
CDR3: CASSYTTGSNSPLHF

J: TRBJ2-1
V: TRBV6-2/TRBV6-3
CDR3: CASRRPGQQSTSGASNEQFF

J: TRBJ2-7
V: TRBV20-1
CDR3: CSAPTGSPYEQYF

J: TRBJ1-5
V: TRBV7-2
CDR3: CASSLETSNQPQHF

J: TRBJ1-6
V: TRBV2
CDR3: CASSEQAYSPLHF

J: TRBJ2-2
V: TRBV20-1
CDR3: CSARAGQGNTGELFF

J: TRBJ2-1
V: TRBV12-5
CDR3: CASGFEPTHEQFF

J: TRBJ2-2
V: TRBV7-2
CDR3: CASSSSGGLYTGELFF

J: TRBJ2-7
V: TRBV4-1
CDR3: CASSQETSGLHF

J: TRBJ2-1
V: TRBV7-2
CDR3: CASSLDRAGYNEQFF

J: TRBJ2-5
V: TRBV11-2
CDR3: CASSRTGLAETQYF

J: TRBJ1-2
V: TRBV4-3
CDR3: CASSQNREQGNYGYTF

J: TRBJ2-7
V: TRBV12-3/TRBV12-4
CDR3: CASSLMGQAYEQYF

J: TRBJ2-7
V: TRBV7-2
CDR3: CASSLVSSEYEQYF

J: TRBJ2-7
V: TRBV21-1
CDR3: CASSKRDGSYEQYF

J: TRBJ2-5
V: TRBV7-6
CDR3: CASSLGAGGDDWGETQYF

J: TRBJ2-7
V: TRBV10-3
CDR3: CAVGQGIEQYF

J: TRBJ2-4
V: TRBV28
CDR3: CASSLRGRDRAKNIQYF

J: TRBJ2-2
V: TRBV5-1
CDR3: CASSPMAGPDTGELFF

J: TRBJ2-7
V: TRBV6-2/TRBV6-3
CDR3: CASSLGLGVVEQYF

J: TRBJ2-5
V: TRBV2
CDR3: CASSREGQQGETQYF

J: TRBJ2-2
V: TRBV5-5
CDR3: CASSFTGGNTGELFF

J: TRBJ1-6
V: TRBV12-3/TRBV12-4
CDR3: CASSFGGLDSPLHF

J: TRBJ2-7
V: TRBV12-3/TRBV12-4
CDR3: CASSSSNKYPYEQYF

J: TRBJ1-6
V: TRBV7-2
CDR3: CASSLDSQMWSPLHF

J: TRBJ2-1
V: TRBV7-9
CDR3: CASSGGGTSYNEQFF

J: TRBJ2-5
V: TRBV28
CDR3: CASSGGASGQETQYF

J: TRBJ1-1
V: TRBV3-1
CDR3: CASSQLGTEAFF

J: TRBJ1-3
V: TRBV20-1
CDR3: CSAPKPVGNTIYF

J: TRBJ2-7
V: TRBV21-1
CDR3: CASSRCNRDLPHEQYF

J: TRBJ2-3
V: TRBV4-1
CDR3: CASSQFSTGATDTQYF

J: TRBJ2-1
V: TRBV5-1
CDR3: CASSGTGGNNEQFF

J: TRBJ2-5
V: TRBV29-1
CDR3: CSADNRKETQYF

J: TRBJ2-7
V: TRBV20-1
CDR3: CSARGGSQRLSYEHYF

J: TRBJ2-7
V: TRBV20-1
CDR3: CSARALVYEQYF

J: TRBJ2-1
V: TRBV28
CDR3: CACGEGGFYNEQFF

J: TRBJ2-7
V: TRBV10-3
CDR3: CATSLAGGTYEQYF

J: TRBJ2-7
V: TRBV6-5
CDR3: CASSYHLGMGIYEQYF

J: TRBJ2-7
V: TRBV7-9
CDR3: CASSLDWGTDSYEQYF

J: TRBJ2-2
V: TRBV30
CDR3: CAWIGQGDTGELFF

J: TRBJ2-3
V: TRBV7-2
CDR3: CASSPSRALTDTQYF

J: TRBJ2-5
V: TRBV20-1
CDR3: CSANRAQETQYF

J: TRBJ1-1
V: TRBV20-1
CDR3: CSARALRGLNTEAFF

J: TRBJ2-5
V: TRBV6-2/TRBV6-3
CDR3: CASSYPRDRRTETQYF

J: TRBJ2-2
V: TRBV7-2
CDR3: CASLPAIMNTGELFF

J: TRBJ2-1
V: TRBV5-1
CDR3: CASSLGGRALNEQFF